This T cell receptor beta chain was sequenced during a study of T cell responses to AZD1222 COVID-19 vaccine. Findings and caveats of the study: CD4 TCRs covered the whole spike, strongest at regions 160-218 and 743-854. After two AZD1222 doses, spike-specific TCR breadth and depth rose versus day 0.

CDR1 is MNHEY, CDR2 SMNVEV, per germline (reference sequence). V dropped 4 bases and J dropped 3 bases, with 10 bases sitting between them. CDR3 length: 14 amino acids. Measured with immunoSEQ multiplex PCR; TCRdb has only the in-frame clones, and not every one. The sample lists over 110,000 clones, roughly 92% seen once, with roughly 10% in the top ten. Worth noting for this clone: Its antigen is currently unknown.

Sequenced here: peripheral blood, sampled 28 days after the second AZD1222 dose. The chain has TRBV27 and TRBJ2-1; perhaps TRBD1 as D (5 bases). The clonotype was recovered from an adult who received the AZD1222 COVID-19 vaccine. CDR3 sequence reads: CASSWGTGYNEQFF. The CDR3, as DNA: TGTGCCAGCAGTTGGGGAACAGGCTACAATGAGCAGTTCTTC.